These 27 T cell receptor beta chains originate from one sample sequenced in a study of shared clonotypes between healthy human individuals. CD45RO-negative cells were positively selected for CCR7, leaving out terminally differentiated effector memory CD45RA+ cells. Using immunoSEQ multiplex PCR, the repertoire was profiled, and TCRdb retains in-frame clones only, with some absent. The profile covers about 580,000 clones, with roughly 98% appearing a single time and 0.3% taken by the ten largest. Material for sequencing was naive CD8+ T cells sorted from blood. All receptors come from a man in his thirties or forties in good health.

The gene calls are TRBV28 and TRBJ2-7, with D unclear. Germline V gene lookup returns CDR1 MDHEN and CDR2 SYDVKM. V was trimmed by 3 bases and J by 0 bases, leaving 6 bases between them. This CDR3 region has 13 residues. CDR3 residues: CASSFIGSYEQYF. The CDR3, as DNA: TGTGCCAGCAGTTTTATAGGCTCCTACGAGCAGTACTTC.

This clone was detected once. The J gene is TRBJ2-7, the V gene TRBV7-8, with a possible D match to TRBD1 (5 bases). The germline V and J ends were trimmed by 1 base and 0 bases, with 10 bases remaining between them. This CDR3 has 15 residues. CDR1 is SGHVS, CDR2 FQNEAQ, per germline. Here the CDR3 reads CASSLGGWSSYEQYF. The CDR3 nucleotides are TGTGCCAGCAGCTTAGGGGGCTGGAGCTCCTACGAGCAGTACTTC.

This chain links TRBV10-3 with TRBJ2-3, with D hard to call. V lost 4 bases and J 0 bases, leaving 8 bases between the germline ends. The CDR3 is made up of 14 amino acids. Germline CDR1 reads ENHRY; CDR2 reads SYGVKD. CDR3 sequence reads: CAISAVGSTDTQYF. Written as DNA, the CDR3 is TGTGCCATCAGTGCAGTAGGGAGCACAGATACGCAGTATTTT.

The rearrangement uses TRBV7-9 and TRBJ2-5; TRBD2 might be the D (5 bases). Germline assignment: CDR1 SEHNR and CDR2 FQNEAQ (reference sequence). V lost 1 base, J lost 5 bases, and 11 bases lay in between. The CDR3 is 14 residues long. CDR3 sequence reads: CASSLGGQRETQYF. The DNA for the CDR3 is TGTGCCAGCAGCTTAGGGGGTCAGCGGGAGACCCAGTACTTC.

This clone was observed a single time. The rearrangement joins TRBV7-6 to TRBJ2-3; weak D call: TRBD2 (5 bases). The germline V gene has CDR1 SGHVS and CDR2 FNYEAQ. The CDR3 runs 15 residues. Trimming took off 4 bases at V and 2 bases at J, with 13 bases between the two ends. CDR3 nucleotide sequence: TGTGCCAGCAGCTCAGAGTGGGGAGTCACAGATACGCAGTATTTT. It is translated as CASSSEWGVTDTQYF.

CDR3 protein: CASSHGPDTGSFNQPQHF. DNA of the CDR3: TGTGCCAGCAGCCACGGGCCTGACACGGGAAGTTTCAATCAGCCCCAGCATTTT. J is TRBJ1-5 and V is TRBV9; no reliable D call. The length of the CDR3 is 18 residues. Trimming stripped 4 bases from V and 3 bases from J, with 23 bases between. Looked up from germline, CDR1 is SGDLS and CDR2 is YYNGEE.

This clone came up once. DNA of the CDR3: TGTGCCAGCAGCTTAGTGAGGTTTGGAAACACCATATATTTT. As protein: CASSLVRFGNTIYF. The gene calls are TRBV11-2 and TRBJ1-3; no firm D call. Germline V gene lookup returns CDR1 SGHAT and CDR2 FQNNGV. V was clipped by 1 base and J by 3 bases, with 7 bases between them. This CDR3 region has 14 residues.

The CDR3 loop reads CASNQGHSSYEQYF. In DNA, the CDR3 is TGTGCCAGCAATCAGGGACATAGCTCCTACGAGCAGTACTTC. The chain uses TRBV5-5 and TRBJ2-7, with a tentative D call TRBD1 (6 bases). The CDR3 covers 14 residues. V lost 6 bases and J lost 0, with 13 bases in between. Germline V CDR1 and CDR2: SGHKS, YYEKEE (reference sequence).

The chain joins TRBV27 to TRBJ2-2; no reliable D call. Deletions cut 6 bases from V and 7 bases from J, with 15 bases between. The CDR3 runs 14 residues. Per the germline V gene, CDR1 is MNHEY and CDR2 is SMNVEV (reference sequence). As DNA, the CDR3 is TGTGCCAGCAGATCAGACTCAGTAGACGGGGAGCTGTTTTTT. It yields the protein CASRSDSVDGELFF.

V usage is TRBV28 and J usage is TRBJ2-7; D may be TRBD1 (6 bases). Germline values: CDR1 MDHEN, CDR2 SYDVKM. The ends were cut back, 3 bases at V and 1 base at J, with 13 bases in the middle. The CDR3 has 15 amino acids. CDR3 amino acids: CASSFRAGESYEQYF. CDR3 in DNA: TGTGCCAGCAGTTTCCGGGCAGGGGAATCCTACGAGCAGTACTTC.

V is TRBV7-9 and J is TRBJ2-7; D unclear. The V end was cut by 5 bases, the J end by 6 bases, with 8 bases between. CDR3 length equals 11 residues. Per germline, CDR1 SEHNR and CDR2 FQNEAQ (reference sequence). CDR3: CASSVGREQYF. The CDR3 DNA reads TGTGCCAGCAGCGTAGGGCGCGAGCAGTACTTC.

The rearrangement uses TRBV27 and TRBJ2-7, with no clear D. The CDR3 sequence is 12 residues long. The V and J ends lost 6 bases and 6 bases respectively, with 12 bases between them. Germline CDR1 and CDR2: MNHEY and SMNVEV (reference sequence). The CDR3 reads CASSAVLGEQYF. The CDR3 nucleotides read TGTGCCAGCAGCGCCGTCCTGGGCGAGCAGTACTTC.

V usage is TRBV5-4 and J usage is TRBJ2-7; perhaps D is TRBD1 or TRBD2 (5 bases each). CDR1 is SGHNT and CDR2 is YYREEE in the germline V gene (reference sequence). The CDR3 consists of 15 residues. The V gene lost 4 bases and the J gene lost 6 bases, with 20 bases spanning the gap. The CDR3 nucleotides are TGTGCCAGCAGCCCAGCAACCCCAGGGACGACCGAGCAGTACTTC. Protein: CASSPATPGTTEQYF.

The genes are TRBV4-3 and TRBJ1-1; D is ambiguous. V lost 1 base to trimming and J lost 0 bases, with 9 bases between them. Looked up from germline, CDR1 is LGHNA and CDR2 is YSLEER. The CDR3 totals 15 residues. CDR3 sequence (DNA): TGCGCCAGCAGCCAAGCGGTGGCATTGAACACTGAAGCTTTCTTT. Protein product: CASSQAVALNTEAFF.

The chain has TRBV29-1 and TRBJ2-5; D might be TRBD1 or TRBD2, each matching 5 bases. Between the trimmed V and J ends, which lost 6 bases and 5 bases, there was a span of 19 bases. This CDR3 region has 14 residues. Germline lookup yields CDR1 SQVTM and CDR2 ANQGSEA. CDR3 sequence: CSVNPPGDGETQYF. The DNA of the CDR3 is TGCAGCGTCAACCCCCCCGGGGACGGGGAGACCCAGTACTTC.

The chain couples TRBV7-9 to TRBJ2-7; 14 bases map to TRBD2. After removal of 0 bases from V and 3 bases from J, the junction contained 4 bases not matched to a gene. Per the germline V gene, CDR1 is SEHNR and CDR2 is FQNEAQ (reference sequence). There are 17 residues in the CDR3. CDR3 residues: CASSLALGTSGSYEQYF. As DNA, the CDR3 is TGTGCCAGCAGCTTAGCGCTCGGGACTAGCGGGAGCTACGAGCAGTACTTC.

The chain recombines TRBV11-2 with TRBJ1-1; 9 bases agree with TRBD1. CDR1 and CDR2 from the germline V gene are SGHAT and FQNNGV. The CDR3 contains 16 residues. V trimming: 4 bases; J trimming: 5 bases; junction bases outside the gene matches: 11. Here the CDR3 reads CASSYGTGTPITEAFF. CDR3 in DNA: TGTGCCAGCAGCTACGGGACAGGGACCCCTATAACTGAAGCTTTCTTT.

V is TRBV29-1 and J is TRBJ2-2; 7 positions match TRBD2. This CDR3 has 13 residues. Germline V gene lookup returns CDR1 SQVTM and CDR2 ANQGSEA. V was clipped by 4 bases and J by 2 bases; unmatched bases: 1. CDR3 loop: CSVAGGNTGELFF. CDR3 coding DNA: TGCAGCGTTGCGGGAGGCAACACCGGGGAGCTGTTTTTT.

This clone was found once. This sequence joins TRBV7-9 and TRBJ2-2; 9 bases match TRBD1. V was pared by 3 bases and J by 5 bases, with 10 bases of the junction left unmatched. Germline V gene sequence: CDR1 SEHNR, CDR2 FQNEAQ (reference sequence). CDR3 size: 17 residues. Here the CDR3 DNA reads TGTGCCAGCAGCTTTAACCGGGACAGGGTTGTAACCGGGGAGCTGTTTTTT. It yields the protein CASSFNRDRVVTGELFF. Variable domain in full (rest from reference TRBV7-9 and TRBJ2-2): DTGVSQNPRHKITKRGQNVTFRCDPISEHNRLYWYRQTLGQGPEFLTYFQNEAQLEKSRLLSDRFSAERPKGSFSTLEIQRTEQGDSAMYLCASSFNRDRVVTGELFFGEGSRLTVL.

The chain combines TRBV2 with TRBJ2-3; 7 nucleotides agree with TRBD2. From germline, CDR1 is SNHLY and CDR2 FYNNEI. J was trimmed by 0 bases and V by 5 bases; bases with no gene match: 8. This CDR3 is built from 16 residues. The CDR3, as DNA: TGTGCCAGCAGTTCCAGGAGCGGGATTAGCACAGATACGCAGTATTTT. It encodes CASSSRSGISTDTQYF.

The chain combines TRBV2 with TRBJ2-7; tentative D call: TRBD2 (7 bases). Between the trimmed V and J ends, which lost 9 bases and 5 bases, there was a span of 14 bases. Per the germline V gene, CDR1 is SNHLY and CDR2 is FYNNEI. CDR3 length: 12 amino acids. CDR3 coding DNA: TGTGCCAGTGGGGGGGCGAGCCACGAGCAGTACTTC. Amino acid sequence: CASGGASHEQYF.

The rearrangement joins TRBV6-6 to TRBJ2-3; D not certain. This CDR3 comprises 12 residues. Germline V lookup: CDR1 MNHNY, CDR2 SVGAGI (reference sequence). Trimming stripped 5 bases from V and 6 bases from J, with 9 bases between. Written as DNA, the CDR3 is TGTGCCAGCAGTCCGCTTGGGGATACGCAGTATTTT. Protein product: CASSPLGDTQYF.

The genes are TRBV27 and TRBJ2-7; tentative D call: TRBD2 (6 bases). Germline CDR1 MNHEY, CDR2 SMNVEV (reference sequence). Between the trimmed V and J ends, which lost 6 bases and 1 base, there was a span of 19 bases. The CDR3 spans 16 residues. The CDR3 nucleotides are TGTGCCAGCAGCACTCTAGGAGCGGGTTGGTCCTACGAGCAGTACTTC. This translates into CASSTLGAGWSYEQYF.

The count of this clone is one. One end of the junction fails to match germline, which may point to a read error. The chain uses TRBV7-7 and TRBJ2-7; D unresolved. Germline-derived CDR1 and CDR2 are SSHAT and FNYEAQ (reference sequence). The CDR3 totals 13 residues. The CDR3 loop is CASSPTPHYEQYF. DNA of the CDR3: TGTGCTAGCAGCCCCACACCCCATTACGAGCAGTACTTC.

This clone was seen once. This chain links TRBV7-2 with TRBJ2-7; D is perhaps TRBD2 (6 bases). Germline CDR1 and CDR2: SGHTA and FQGNSA. V was pared by 1 base and J by 3 bases, with 16 bases between. This CDR3 is 16 amino acids long. The CDR3 coding sequence is TGTGCCAGCAGCTTAGTGTCAGTAGCGGTAAGCTACGAGCAGTACTTC. It translates to CASSLVSVAVSYEQYF.

The chain combines TRBV6-1 with TRBJ2-2, with D perhaps TRBD1 or TRBD2 (5 bases each). V shed 2 bases and J shed 4 bases, with 11 bases lying between them. From germline, CDR1 is MNHNS and CDR2 SASEGT. The CDR3 is 15 amino acids. Here the CDR3 DNA reads TGTGCCAGCAGTGAATGGGCAGGGAGCACCGGGGAGCTGTTTTTT. It translates to CASSEWAGSTGELFF.

The V call is TRBV9, the J call TRBJ1-1, with 7 bases aligning to TRBD1. This CDR3 is built from 14 residues. V trimming: 4 bases; J trimming: 5 bases; junction bases outside the gene matches: 8. The V gene's germline CDR1 is SGDLS and CDR2 YYNGEE. In DNA, the CDR3 is TGTGCCAGCAGCCCAAGGGGACAGCGGACTGAAGCTTTCTTT. Its translation: CASSPRGQRTEAFF.